One sample yielded the 19 T cell receptor beta chains listed below, sequenced in a study of regulatory T cells. Broader study findings: Hydrophobic residues at CDR3 positions 6 and 7 were enriched in conventional CD4+ T cells of CD3G-deficient patients.

Amplification used 52 TRBV primers and 13 TRBJ primers. Here immunoSEQ multiplex PCR was the method, and the copy in TCRdb shows in-frame clones only, minus some. Among under 45,000 clones listed, roughly 90% were seen once. No cognate antigen is known for these TCRs. The sample consisted of conventional CD4+ T cells sorted from blood. The origin of the receptors is a person under 35 with CD3G deficiency.

The V and J genes are TRBV5-1 and TRBJ2-3; D is unclear. Trimming cost V 2 bases and J 4 bases, with 11 bases left between them. CDR3 size: 14 residues. CDR1 is SGHRS, CDR2 YFSETQ, per germline. This chain's CDR3 is CASSFRPAPDTQYF. In nucleotides, the CDR3 is TGCGCCAGCAGCTTCCGACCAGCTCCAGATACGCAGTATTTT.

The rearrangement joins TRBV6-1 to TRBJ2-5, with 9 bases that match TRBD1. The ends lost 6 bases at V and 11 bases at J; junction bases unmatched: 13. Per germline, CDR1 MNHNS and CDR2 SASEGT. CDR3 length: 14 amino acids. This CDR3 reads CASRPGTGLREQYF. CDR3 nucleotide sequence: TGTGCCAGCAGGCCCGGGACAGGGCTCCGGGAGCAGTACTTC.

V and J are TRBV6-5 and TRBJ1-2, with unresolved D. The CDR3 totals 12 residues. Trimming pared 6 bases from V and 6 bases from J, leaving 11 bases between. Per germline, CDR1 MNHEY and CDR2 SVGAGI. In DNA, the CDR3 is TGTGCCAGCAGCACTGGGCTTGATGGCTACACCTTC. Its translation is CASSTGLDGYTF.

The chain is built from TRBV6-5 and TRBJ1-5; D call uncertain. The length of the CDR3 is 16 residues. Per the germline V gene, CDR1 is MNHEY and CDR2 is SVGAGI. The germline V and J ends were trimmed by 3 bases and 5 bases, with 17 bases remaining between them. In DNA, the CDR3 is TGTGCCAGCAGTTATCTAGTAGCAAGTGGCGATCAGCCCCAGCATTTT. It translates to CASSYLVASGDQPQHF.

This chain joins TRBV7-2 and TRBJ2-4; D is perhaps TRBD2 (5 bases). V lost 5 bases, J lost 1 base, and 18 bases lay in between. Looked up from germline, CDR1 is SGHTA and CDR2 is FQGNSA. There are 17 residues in the CDR3. The CDR3: CASSPWTRAGAKNIQYF. In DNA form, the CDR3 reads TGTGCCAGCAGCCCATGGACTCGGGCTGGGGCCAAAAACATTCAGTACTTC.

V and J are TRBV7-9 and TRBJ1-1, with D unresolved. CDR3 size: 14 residues. V was pared by 4 bases and J by 2 bases, with 11 bases between. The germline gives CDR1 SEHNR, CDR2 FQNEAQ (reference sequence). The chain's CDR3 is CASSSSYLNTEAFF. The CDR3 bases are TGTGCCAGCAGCTCCAGCTATCTAAACACTGAAGCTTTCTTT.

The V gene is TRBV6-1, the J gene TRBJ2-6, with D perhaps given as TRBD1 or TRBD2 (5 bases each). CDR1 and CDR2 from the germline V gene are MNHNS and SASEGT. With 9 bases removed from V and 3 bases from J, the gap between germline ends came to 9 bases. This CDR3 comprises 13 residues. CDR3: CASRGVGANVLTF. DNA for the CDR3: TGTGCCAGTCGAGGGGTTGGGGCCAACGTCCTGACTTTC.

CDR3 sequence: CASSRPGQPQHF. In DNA form, the CDR3 reads TGTGCCAGCAGTCGACCGGGTCAGCCCCAGCATTTT. V usage is TRBV28 and J usage is TRBJ1-5; D remains unclear. Germline CDR1 MDHEN, CDR2 SYDVKM. This CDR3 spans 12 amino acids. V lost 5 bases, J lost 6 bases, and 8 bases lay in between. Full variable domain (outside the CDR3, taken from reference TRBV28 and TRBJ1-5): DVKVTQSSRYLVKRTGEKVFLECVQDMDHENMFWYRQDPGLGLRLIYFSYDVKMKEKGDIPEGYSVSREKKERFSLILESASTNQTSMYLCASSRPGQPQHFGDGTRLSIL.

The chain is built from TRBV7-8 and TRBJ1-6; D not resolved. Deletions cut 4 bases from V and 2 bases from J, with 6 bases between. Germline CDR1 is SGHVS and CDR2 is FQNEAQ. The CDR3 covers 14 residues. CDR3 coding DNA: TGTGCCAGCAGCTATGGGACCTATAATTCACCCCTCCACTTT. Its translation is CASSYGTYNSPLHF.

This clone was seen a handful of times. The rearrangement links TRBV10-3 to TRBJ2-1; D not certain. With 9 bases removed from V and 9 bases from J, the gap between germline ends came to 12 bases. Germline CDR1 ENHRY, CDR2 SYGVKD. The CDR3 has 11 residues. CDR3 DNA sequence: TGTGCCATTCAAGGGTCTGGTGAGCAGTTCTTC. Protein: CAIQGSGEQFF.

This clone was observed a single time. V usage is TRBV7-8 and J usage is TRBJ2-7; 7 nucleotides match TRBD1. The CDR3 runs to 14 residues. Per germline, CDR1 SGHVS and CDR2 FQNEAQ. The V segment lost 1 base and the J segment 5 bases; nucleotides outside the gene matches: 5. The CDR3 DNA follows: TGTGCCAGCAGCTTAGAACAGGGGTTAAACGAGCAGTACTTC. Protein sequence: CASSLEQGLNEQYF.

This chain links TRBV28 with TRBJ1-2, with D possibly being TRBD1 (6 bases). This CDR3 is 14 amino acids long. The V gene lost 8 bases and the J gene lost 8 bases, with 21 bases spanning the gap. Germline CDR1 and CDR2: MDHEN and SYDVKM. CDR3 in DNA: TGTGCCAGCCGAAGGGGGGGCGTAATAGAAGGCTACACCTTC. Its translation is CASRRGGVIEGYTF.

The V call is TRBV9, the J call TRBJ2-7; unclear D gene. Germline CDR1 reads SGDLS; CDR2 reads YYNGEE. CDR3 length: 16 amino acids. V was clipped by 2 bases and J by 0 bases, with 15 bases between them. The CDR3 sequence: CASSVEPWISSYEQYF. Here the CDR3 DNA reads TGTGCCAGCAGCGTTGAACCATGGATAAGCTCCTACGAGCAGTACTTC. Full variable domain (missing parts from reference TRBV9 and TRBJ2-7): DSGVTQTPKHLITATGQRVTLRCSPRSGDLSVYWYQQSLDQGLQFLIQYYNGEERAKGNILERFSAQQFPDLHSELNLSSLELGDSALYFCASSVEPWISSYEQYFGPGTRLTVT.

The gene calls are TRBV5-1 and TRBJ1-4, with a possible D match to TRBD1 (5 bases). CDR1 is SGHRS, CDR2 YFSETQ, per germline. The CDR3 has 15 residues. The V gene lost 4 bases and the J gene lost 3 bases, with 13 bases spanning the gap. The CDR3 loop is CASSAGTSSNEKLFF. The DNA of the CDR3 is TGCGCCAGCAGCGCCGGGACTTCGTCTAATGAAAAACTGTTTTTT.

The chain links TRBV6-6 to TRBJ1-2; 7 nucleotides align to TRBD1. The V gene's germline CDR1 is MNHNY and CDR2 SVGAGI (reference sequence). J gave up 0 bases and V 10 bases, and 11 bases lay outside the gene matches. This CDR3 has 15 residues. CDR3 coding DNA: TGTGCCACCCTGGCTGACAGGGCCTCTAACTATGGCTACACCTTC. As protein: CATLADRASNYGYTF.

The chain carries TRBV19 and TRBJ1-4; no firm D call. Trimming cost V 6 bases and J 7 bases, with 15 bases left between them. Germline assignment: CDR1 LNHDA and CDR2 SQIVND (reference sequence). This CDR3 is built from 14 residues. The CDR3 protein is CASSQNRQSEKLFF. As DNA, the CDR3 is TGTGCCAGTAGCCAGAACCGTCAGAGTGAAAAACTGTTTTTT.

This clone was observed once. J is TRBJ1-1 and V is TRBV11-2; the D is unclear. Germline CDR1 reads SGHAT; CDR2 reads FQNNGV. This CDR3 is 12 amino acids long. The germline V and J ends were trimmed by 3 bases and 2 bases, with 4 bases remaining between them. In DNA, the CDR3 is TGTGCCAGCAGCTTGGCAAACACTGAAGCTTTCTTT. Translation: CASSLANTEAFF.

The V and J genes are TRBV5-1 and TRBJ2-7; D possibly corresponds to TRBD1 (5 bases). V lost 0 bases and J lost 0, with 10 bases in between. Germline V gene sequence: CDR1 SGHRS, CDR2 YFSETQ. The CDR3 contains 15 residues. This chain's CDR3 is CASSLVAGSSYEQYF. The CDR3 DNA reads as TGCGCCAGCAGCTTGGTGGCAGGGTCCTCCTACGAGCAGTACTTC.

V is TRBV6-6 and J is TRBJ2-5, with D possibly TRBD2 on 6 matching bases. This CDR3 contains 11 residues. Germline V CDR1 and CDR2: MNHNY, SVGAGI (reference sequence). Deletions cut 8 bases from V and 7 bases from J, with 11 bases between. CDR3 DNA: TGTGCCAGCGCGGGGTGGGGGACCCAGTACTTC. This codes for CASAGWGTQYF.